Each of the 25 T cell receptor beta chains below was sequenced from the same sample in a study of shared clonotypes between healthy human individuals. Sequencing was performed with immunoSEQ multiplex PCR; in TCRdb, only in-frame clones are kept and a portion is missing. Of over a million clones listed, approximately 96% are singletons. The sequencing sample was made of naive CD4+ T cells sorted from blood. Specified subset: CD45RA+ positively selected. These receptors all come from a man in his thirties or forties in good health.

This clone has just one count. The chain has TRBV9 and TRBJ2-7; D remains unclear. The CDR3 consists of 14 residues. Germline CDR1 is SGDLS and CDR2 is YYNGEE. The germline V and J ends were trimmed by 2 bases and 2 bases, with 11 bases remaining between them. In DNA form, the CDR3 reads TGTGCCAGCAGCGTGGAAGGCAGACCCTACGAGCAGTACTTC. Amino acid sequence: CASSVEGRPYEQYF.

The chain employs TRBV13 and TRBJ2-1, with D maybe TRBD2 (5 bases). In germline, CDR1 is PRHDT, CDR2 FYEKMQ (reference sequence). Deletions cut 5 bases from V and 4 bases from J, with 18 bases between. There are 16 residues in the CDR3. DNA for the CDR3: TGTGCCAGCAGCCCCGACTATCCCCGGGGTTACAATGAGCAGTTCTTC. Translation: CASSPDYPRGYNEQFF.

This sequence joins TRBV7-2 and TRBJ2-7; 11 bases align to TRBD2. V gave up 7 bases and J gave up 6 bases; unmatched junction bases: 17. There are 17 residues in the CDR3. CDR1 SGHTA and CDR2 FQGNSA come from the germline V gene. The CDR3: CASTPTRLAGGIGEQYF. In nucleotides, the CDR3 is TGTGCCAGCACCCCCACCCGGCTAGCGGGAGGAATCGGCGAGCAGTACTTC.

The chain employs TRBV2 and TRBJ2-7; D gene unclear. The CDR3 spans 14 residues. Per germline, CDR1 SNHLY and CDR2 FYNNEI. V was pared by 7 bases and J by 2 bases, with 15 bases between. CDR3 sequence: CASTLERAAYEQYF. The CDR3 DNA is TGTGCCAGCACGTTAGAACGGGCAGCCTACGAGCAGTACTTC.

The CDR3: CASSPIGRTGELFF. Written as DNA, the CDR3 is TGTGCCAGCAGCCCCATAGGGAGGACCGGGGAGCTGTTTTTT. This chain connects TRBV5-6 to TRBJ2-2, with a tentative D call TRBD2 (6 bases). CDR1 and CDR2 (germline): SGHDT, YYEEEE. V lost 4 bases, J lost 5 bases, and 12 bases lay in between. The CDR3 spans 14 residues.

The genes are TRBV29-1 and TRBJ2-1; 8 bases agree with TRBD1. Germline V gives CDR1 SQVTM, CDR2 ANQGSEA. CDR3 size: 14 residues. With 4 bases clipped from V and 8 bases from J, the junction kept 10 bases outside the gene matches. In DNA, the CDR3 is TGCAGCGTTGGATTTCAGGGGGCTAGTTATGAGCAGTTCTTC. Amino acids: CSVGFQGASYEQFF.

The V and J genes are TRBV18 and TRBJ2-4; 12 bases align to TRBD2. This CDR3 has 20 amino acids. CDR1 KGHSH and CDR2 LQKENI come from the germline V gene. Trimming took 5 bases from V and 0 from J; bases not matched to a gene: 14. DNA of the CDR3: TGTGCCAGCTCATCCCCGACTAGCGGGAGAGAGGTTTCAGCCAAAAACATTCAGTACTTC. Amino acids: CASSSPTSGREVSAKNIQYF.

Here the CDR3 DNA reads TGTGCCAGCAGCTTAGCGAATATAGAAAGCTCCTACGAGCAGTACTTC. Translating gives CASSLANIESSYEQYF. The chain employs TRBV7-2 and TRBJ2-7, with D hard to call. CDR3 size: 16 residues. Germline CDR1 SGHTA, CDR2 FQGNSA. The V gene lost 0 bases and the J gene lost 0 bases, with 12 bases spanning the gap.

The chain combines TRBV25-1 with TRBJ2-7; D tentatively reads TRBD1 or TRBD2 (5 bases each). V was cut by 4 bases and J by 6 bases, with 19 bases left in between. CDR3 size: 15 residues. Germline V gives CDR1 MGHDK, CDR2 SYGVNS. The DNA for the CDR3 is TGTGCCAGCAGTGCCTCCCGGGACGGATCCCTCGAGCAGTACTTC. This sequence encodes CASSASRDGSLEQYF.

V and J are TRBV6-1 and TRBJ2-7; D gene ambiguous. The germline gives CDR1 MNHNS, CDR2 SASEGT. V gave up 6 bases and J gave up 3 bases, with 6 bases separating them. The CDR3 totals 11 residues. The CDR3 sequence is CASRNSYEQYF. CDR3 in DNA: TGTGCCAGCAGGAATAGCTACGAGCAGTACTTC.

The rearrangement joins TRBV11-2 to TRBJ2-3, with D possibly called TRBD1 or TRBD2 (5 bases each). CDR3 size: 17 residues. V lost 8 bases and J lost 1, with 22 bases in between. The V gene's germline CDR1 is SGHAT and CDR2 FQNNGV. The CDR3 region is CASRRVRGRRGTDTQYF. The CDR3 DNA follows: TGTGCCAGCCGTCGGGTTCGGGGCCGAAGGGGCACAGATACGCAGTATTTT.

V and J are TRBV21-1 and TRBJ1-1. TRBV21-1 is deemed a pseudogene. The CDR3 covers 13 residues. The CDR3 spells CASVGGAVTEAFF. Written as DNA, the CDR3 is TGTGCCAGCGTGGGGGGGGCAGTAACTGAAGCTTTCTTT.

This chain uses TRBV7-9 with TRBJ1-1; a weak D match, TRBD1 (6 bases). V was shortened by 5 bases and J by 0 bases, with 16 bases between the two germline ends. Per germline, CDR1 SEHNR and CDR2 FQNEAQ (reference sequence). The CDR3 is 16 residues long. CDR3 protein: CASSKRTTGVNTEAFF. DNA for the CDR3: TGTGCCAGCAGCAAACGGACGACAGGCGTGAACACTGAAGCTTTCTTT. Combining the CDR3 with reference TRBV7-9 and TRBJ1-1 gives the whole variable domain DTGVSQNPRHKITKRGQNVTFRCDPISEHNRLYWYRQTLGQGPEFLTYFQNEAQLEKSRLLSDRFSAERPKGSFSTLEIQRTEQGDSAMYLCASSKRTTGVNTEAFFGQGTRLTVV.

V is TRBV14 and J is TRBJ1-2; D is perhaps TRBD1 (6 bases). Germline CDR1 is SGHDN and CDR2 is FVKESK. V was pared by 7 bases and J by 8 bases, with 17 bases between. This CDR3 is 13 amino acids long. CDR3 coding DNA: TGTGCCAGCACCACCAAGGGGGGAAGCGGCTACACCTTC. Translating it yields CASTTKGGSGYTF.

The chain combines TRBV18 with TRBJ2-5; possibly TRBD1 for D (6 bases). The V and J ends lost 1 base and 2 bases respectively, with 11 bases between them. This CDR3 contains 15 residues. Germline V lookup: CDR1 KGHSH, CDR2 LQKENI. CDR3 amino acids: CASSPLSTGQETQYF. In DNA, the CDR3 is TGTGCCAGCTCACCACTTAGCACAGGGCAAGAGACCCAGTACTTC.

This chain joins TRBV7-2 and TRBJ1-4; TRBD1 matches 7 bases. In germline, CDR1 is SGHTA, CDR2 FQGNSA. The CDR3 extends over 14 amino acids. Trimming at V came to 5 bases and at J to 4 bases, leaving 4 bases not matched to a gene. For the CDR3, the DNA is TGTGCCAGCAGCCCCGACAGGGTTAATGAAAAACTGTTTTTT. Translated, it gives CASSPDRVNEKLFF.

The chain carries TRBV7-9 and TRBJ2-5, with a weak D call TRBD1 (6 bases). Per germline, CDR1 SEHNR and CDR2 FQNEAQ (reference sequence). The CDR3 has 14 residues. V was trimmed by 3 bases and J by 1 base, leaving 9 bases between them. The CDR3, as DNA: TGTGCCAGCAGCTTTATACAGGGCCAAGAGACCCAGTACTTC. It yields the protein CASSFIQGQETQYF.

J is TRBJ2-7 and V is TRBV2; D gene ambiguous. The CDR3 is 13 residues long. Per germline, CDR1 SNHLY and CDR2 FYNNEI. Trimming removed 8 bases at V and 7 bases at J, with 18 bases between. In DNA, the CDR3 is TGTGCCAGCGGGCGTTTAGTGTTCTTTGAGCAGTACTTC. This translates into CASGRLVFFEQYF. The entire variable domain, with the rest obtained from reference TRBV2 and TRBJ2-7, is as follows: EPEVTQTPSHQVTQMGQEVILRCVPISNHLYFYWYRQILGQKVEFLVSFYNNEISEKSEIFDDQFSVERPDGSNFTLKIRSTKLEDSAMYFCASGRLVFFEQYFGPGTRLTVT.

The V gene is TRBV28, the J gene TRBJ1-5; 9 positions match TRBD1. The CDR3 covers 15 residues. V was pared by 10 bases and J by 4 bases, with 11 bases of the junction left unmatched. Germline CDR1 and CDR2: MDHEN and SYDVKM. In DNA, the CDR3 is TGTGCCACGAATCTCTCCGGGACAGGGAATCAGCCCCAGCATTTT. Protein product: CATNLSGTGNQPQHF.

V usage is TRBV28 and J usage is TRBJ2-1; 7 bases agree with TRBD1. The CDR3 length is 14 residues. Unmatched junction bases numbered 7, after V lost 5 bases and J lost 6 bases. The germline gives CDR1 MDHEN, CDR2 SYDVKM. This CDR3 reads CASSPPTGSNEQFF. In DNA form, the CDR3 reads TGTGCCAGCAGTCCGCCGACAGGGTCCAATGAGCAGTTCTTC.

The chain couples TRBV7-6 to TRBJ1-3, with 7 positions matching TRBD1. The CDR3 has 17 residues. V gave up 2 bases and J gave up 1 base; unmatched junction bases: 8. The germline CDR1 and CDR2 sequences are SGHVS and FNYEAQ. CDR3 bases: TGTGCCAGCAGCTTAAACGGAGCAGGGGGATCTGGAAACACCATATATTTT. This encodes CASSLNGAGGSGNTIYF. Drawing the rest from reference TRBV7-6 and TRBJ1-3, the complete variable domain is GAGVSQSPRYKVTKRGQDVALRCDPISGHVSLYWYRQALGQGPEFLTYFNYEAQQDKSGLPNDRFSAERPEGSISTLTIQRTEQRDSAMYRCASSLNGAGGSGNTIYFGEGSWLTVV.

The table lists this clone with a count of one. The chain couples TRBV5-1 to TRBJ2-3, with TRBD2 matching 7 bases. Per germline, CDR1 SGHRS and CDR2 YFSETQ. The trim removed 0 bases at V and 3 bases at J, leaving 13 bases unmatched. The CDR3 totals 18 residues. The CDR3 sequence is CASSLEPGGSLATDTQYF. The CDR3 DNA reads TGCGCCAGCAGCTTGGAGCCCGGGGGGTCGTTGGCTACAGATACGCAGTATTTT.

The CDR3 here is CASSYSEWAGSEGYTF. Written as DNA, the CDR3 is TGTGCCAGCAGTTACTCCGAGTGGGCCGGCTCGGAGGGCTACACCTTC. The chain combines TRBV6-5 with TRBJ1-2; D unresolved. Trimming shortened V by 0 bases and J by 8 bases, and 19 bases separated the two germline ends. This CDR3 comprises 16 residues. Germline V gives CDR1 MNHEY, CDR2 SVGAGI.

The count of this clone is one. The chain employs TRBV29-1 and TRBJ2-4; the D call may be TRBD1 or TRBD2 (5 bases each). This CDR3 comprises 13 residues. Germline V gene sequence: CDR1 SQVTM, CDR2 ANQGSEA. V gave up 2 bases and J gave up 9 bases, with 14 bases separating them. CDR3 coding DNA: TGCAGCGTTGAAATTCTAGAGGGGCTCATTCAGTACTTC. Protein: CSVEILEGLIQYF.

The chain links TRBV6-5 to TRBJ1-2; 11 positions match TRBD1. The CDR3 is 14 amino acids. CDR1 is MNHEY and CDR2 is SVGAGI in the germline V gene. The junction had 4 bases not matched to a gene; V was cut back by 4 bases and J by 6 bases. The CDR3 DNA reads as TGTGCCAGCAGTTCCGGGACAGGGGGAAATGGCTACACCTTC. Its protein product is CASSSGTGGNGYTF.